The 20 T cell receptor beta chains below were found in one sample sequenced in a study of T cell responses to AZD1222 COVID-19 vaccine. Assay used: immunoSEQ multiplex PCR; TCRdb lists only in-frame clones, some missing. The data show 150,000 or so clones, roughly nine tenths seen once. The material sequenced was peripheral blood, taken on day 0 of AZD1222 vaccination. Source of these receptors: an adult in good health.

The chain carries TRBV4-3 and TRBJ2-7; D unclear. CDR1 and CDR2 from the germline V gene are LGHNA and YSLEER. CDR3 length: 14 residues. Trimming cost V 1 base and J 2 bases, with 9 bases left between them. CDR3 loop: CASSQAPLAYEQYF. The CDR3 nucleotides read TGCGCCAGCAGCCAAGCCCCGTTGGCCTACGAGCAGTACTTC.

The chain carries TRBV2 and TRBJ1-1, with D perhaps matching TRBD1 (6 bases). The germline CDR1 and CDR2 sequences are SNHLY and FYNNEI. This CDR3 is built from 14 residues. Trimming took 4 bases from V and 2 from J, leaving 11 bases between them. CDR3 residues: CASSVQGTNTEAFF. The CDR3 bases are TGTGCCAGCAGTGTACAGGGTACAAACACTGAAGCTTTCTTT. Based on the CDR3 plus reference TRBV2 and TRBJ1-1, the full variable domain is EPEVTQTPSHQVTQMGQEVILRCVPISNHLYFYWYRQILGQKVEFLVSFYNNEISEKSEIFDDQFSVERPDGSNFTLKIRSTKLEDSAMYFCASSVQGTNTEAFFGQGTRLTVV.

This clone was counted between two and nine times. This CDR3 reads CASSSAKRGNSPLHF. DNA of the CDR3: TGTGCCAGCAGCTCCGCAAAAAGGGGGAATTCACCCCTCCACTTT. The rearrangement joins TRBV28 to TRBJ1-6, with D perhaps matching TRBD1 (6 bases). Germline loops: CDR1 MDHEN, CDR2 SYDVKM. CDR3 size: 15 residues. V was clipped by 6 bases and J by 7 bases, with 16 bases between them.

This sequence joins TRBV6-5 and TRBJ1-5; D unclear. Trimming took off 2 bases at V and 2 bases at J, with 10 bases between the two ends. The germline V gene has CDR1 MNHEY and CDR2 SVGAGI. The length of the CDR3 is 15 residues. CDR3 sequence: CASSYASQGNQPQHF. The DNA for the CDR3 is TGTGCCAGCAGTTACGCAAGCCAGGGCAATCAGCCCCAGCATTTT.

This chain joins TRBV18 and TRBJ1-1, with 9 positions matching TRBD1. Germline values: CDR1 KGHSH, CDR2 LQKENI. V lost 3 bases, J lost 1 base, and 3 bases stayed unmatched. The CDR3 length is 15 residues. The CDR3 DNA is TGTGCCAGCTCACCCCGGACAGGGGCGAACACTGAAGCTTTCTTT. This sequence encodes CASSPRTGANTEAFF.

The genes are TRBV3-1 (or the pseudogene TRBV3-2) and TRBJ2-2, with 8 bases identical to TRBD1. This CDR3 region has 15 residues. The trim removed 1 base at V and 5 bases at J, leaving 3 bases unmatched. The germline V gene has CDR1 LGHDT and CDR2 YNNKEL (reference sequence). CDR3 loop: CASSQGRGRTGELFF. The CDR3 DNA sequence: TGTGCCAGCAGCCAAGGCAGGGGGCGTACCGGGGAGCTGTTTTTT.

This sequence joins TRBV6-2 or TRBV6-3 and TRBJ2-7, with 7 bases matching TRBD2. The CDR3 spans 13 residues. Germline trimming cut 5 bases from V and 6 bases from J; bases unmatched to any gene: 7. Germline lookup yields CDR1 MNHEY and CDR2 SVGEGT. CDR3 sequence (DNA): TGTGCCAGCAGTGACTGGGGCGGGAGCGAGCAGTACTTC. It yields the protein CASSDWGGSEQYF.

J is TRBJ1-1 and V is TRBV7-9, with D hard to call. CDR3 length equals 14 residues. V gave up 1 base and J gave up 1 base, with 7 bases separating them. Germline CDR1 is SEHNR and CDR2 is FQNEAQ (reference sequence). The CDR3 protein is CASSLVPGNTEAFF. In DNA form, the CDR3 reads TGTGCCAGCAGCTTAGTTCCGGGGAACACTGAAGCTTTCTTT. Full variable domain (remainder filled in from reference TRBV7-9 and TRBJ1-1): DTGVSQNPRHKITKRGQNVTFRCDPISEHNRLYWYRQTLGQGPEFLTYFQNEAQLEKSRLLSDRFSAERPKGSFSTLEIQRTEQGDSAMYLCASSLVPGNTEAFFGQGTRLTVV.

The CDR3 DNA is TGTGCCAGCTCACCGGCTGTATCACAGATGAACACTGAAGCTTTCTTT. Protein sequence: CASSPAVSQMNTEAFF. This sequence joins TRBV18 and TRBJ1-1; D not resolved. Looked up from germline, CDR1 is KGHSH and CDR2 is LQKENI. Trimming pared 3 bases from V and 0 bases from J, leaving 14 bases between. The CDR3 has 16 amino acids. Combining the CDR3 with reference TRBV18 and TRBJ1-1 gives the whole variable domain NAGVMQNPRHLVRRRGQEARLRCSPMKGHSHVYWYRQLPEEGLKFMVYLQKENIIDESGMPKERFSAEFPKEGPSILRIQQVVRGDSAAYFCASSPAVSQMNTEAFFGQGTRLTVV.

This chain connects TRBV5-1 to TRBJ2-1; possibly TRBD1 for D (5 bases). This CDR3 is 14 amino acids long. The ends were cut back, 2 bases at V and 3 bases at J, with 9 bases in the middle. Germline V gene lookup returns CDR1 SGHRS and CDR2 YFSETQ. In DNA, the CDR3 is TGCGCCAGCAGCTTCGGCCAGGGCTACAATGAGCAGTTCTTC. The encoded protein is CASSFGQGYNEQFF.

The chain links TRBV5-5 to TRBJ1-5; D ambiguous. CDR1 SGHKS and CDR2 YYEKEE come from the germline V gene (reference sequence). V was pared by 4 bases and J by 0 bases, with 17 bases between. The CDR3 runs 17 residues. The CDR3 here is CASSRTPGRYSNQPQHF. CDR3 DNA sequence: TGTGCCAGCAGCAGGACGCCGGGCCGATATAGCAATCAGCCCCAGCATTTT.

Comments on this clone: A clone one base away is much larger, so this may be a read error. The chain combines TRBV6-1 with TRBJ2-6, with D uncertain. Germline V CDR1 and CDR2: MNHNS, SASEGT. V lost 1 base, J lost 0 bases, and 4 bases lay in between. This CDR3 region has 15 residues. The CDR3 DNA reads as TGTGCCAGCAGTGAAGGGGGCTCTGGGGCCAACGTCCTGACTTTC. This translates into CASSEGGSGANVLTF.

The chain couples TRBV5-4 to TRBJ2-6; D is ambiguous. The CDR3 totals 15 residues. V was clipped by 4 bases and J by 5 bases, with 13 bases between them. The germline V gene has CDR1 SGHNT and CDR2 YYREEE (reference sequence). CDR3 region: CASSSDLIRANVLTF. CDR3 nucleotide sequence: TGTGCCAGCAGCAGCGACCTAATTAGGGCCAACGTCCTGACTTTC.

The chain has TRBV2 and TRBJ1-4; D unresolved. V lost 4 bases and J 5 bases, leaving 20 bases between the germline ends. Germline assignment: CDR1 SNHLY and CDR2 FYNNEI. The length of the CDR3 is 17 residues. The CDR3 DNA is TGTGCCAGCAGTGCCTCGATGCGGAAAAGTCTGAATGAAAAACTGTTTTTT. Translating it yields CASSASMRKSLNEKLFF. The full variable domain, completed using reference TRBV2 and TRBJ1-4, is EPEVTQTPSHQVTQMGQEVILRCVPISNHLYFYWYRQILGQKVEFLVSFYNNEISEKSEIFDDQFSVERPDGSNFTLKIRSTKLEDSAMYFCASSASMRKSLNEKLFFGSGTQLSVL.

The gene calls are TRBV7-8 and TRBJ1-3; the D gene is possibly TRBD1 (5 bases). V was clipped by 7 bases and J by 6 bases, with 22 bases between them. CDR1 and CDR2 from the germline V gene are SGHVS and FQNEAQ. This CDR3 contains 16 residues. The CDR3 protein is CASNPSQGRTPNTIYF. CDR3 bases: TGTGCCAGCAACCCAAGTCAGGGAAGGACACCAAACACCATATATTTT.

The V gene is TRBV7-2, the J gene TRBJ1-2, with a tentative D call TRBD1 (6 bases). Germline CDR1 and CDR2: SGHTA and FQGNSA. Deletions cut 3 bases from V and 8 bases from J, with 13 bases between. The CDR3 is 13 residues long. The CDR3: CASSFLGAGGYTF. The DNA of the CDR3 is TGTGCCAGCAGCTTTTTGGGGGCGGGCGGCTACACCTTC.

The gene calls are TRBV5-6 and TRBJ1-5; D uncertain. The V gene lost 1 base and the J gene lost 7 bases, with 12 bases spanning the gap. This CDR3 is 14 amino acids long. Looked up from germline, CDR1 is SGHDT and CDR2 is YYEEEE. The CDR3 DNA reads TGTGCCAGCAGCTTGAACCGGCTCCAGCAGCCCCAGCATTTT. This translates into CASSLNRLQQPQHF.

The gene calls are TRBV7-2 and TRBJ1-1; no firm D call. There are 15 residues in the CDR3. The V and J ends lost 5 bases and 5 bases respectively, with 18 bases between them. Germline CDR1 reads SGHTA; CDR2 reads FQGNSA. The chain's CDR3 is CASSPRWGVGTEAFF. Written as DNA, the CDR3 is TGTGCCAGCAGCCCCCGGTGGGGAGTGGGGACTGAAGCTTTCTTT.

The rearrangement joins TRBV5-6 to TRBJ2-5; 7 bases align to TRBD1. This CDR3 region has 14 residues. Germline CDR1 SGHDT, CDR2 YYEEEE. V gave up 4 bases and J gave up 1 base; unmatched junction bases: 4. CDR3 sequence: CASSQGQLQETQYF. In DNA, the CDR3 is TGTGCCAGCAGCCAGGGACAGCTCCAAGAGACCCAGTACTTC.

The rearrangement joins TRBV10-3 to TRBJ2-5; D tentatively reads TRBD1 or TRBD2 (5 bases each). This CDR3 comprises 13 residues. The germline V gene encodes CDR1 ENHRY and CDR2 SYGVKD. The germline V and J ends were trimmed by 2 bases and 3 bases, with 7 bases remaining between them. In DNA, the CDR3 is TGTGCCATCAGTGAGCAGGGAGAAGAGACCCAGTACTTC. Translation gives CAISEQGEETQYF.